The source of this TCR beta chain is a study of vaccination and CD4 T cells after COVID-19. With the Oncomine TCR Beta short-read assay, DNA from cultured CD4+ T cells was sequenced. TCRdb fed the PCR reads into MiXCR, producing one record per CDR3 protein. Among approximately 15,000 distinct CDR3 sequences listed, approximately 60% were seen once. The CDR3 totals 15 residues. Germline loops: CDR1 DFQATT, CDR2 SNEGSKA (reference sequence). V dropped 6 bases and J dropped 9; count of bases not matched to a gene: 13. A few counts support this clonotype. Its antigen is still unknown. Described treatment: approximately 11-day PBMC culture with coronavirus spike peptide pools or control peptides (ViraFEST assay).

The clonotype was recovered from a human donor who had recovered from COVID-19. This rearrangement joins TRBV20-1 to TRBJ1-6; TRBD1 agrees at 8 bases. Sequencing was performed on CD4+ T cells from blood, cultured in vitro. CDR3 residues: CSAGQGSGLGSPLHF. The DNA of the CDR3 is TGCAGTGCCGGACAGGGATCCGGTTTGGGTTCACCCCTCCACTTT.